The 30 T cell receptor beta chains in this list originate from one sample, sequenced in a study of blood T cell repertoires in COVID-19. Clones were read by immunoSEQ multiplex PCR, and TCRdb kept only the in-frame ones, dropping some. The table has roughly 100,000 clones, roughly 90% seen once. Sequencing was done on a sample of peripheral blood. The receptors come from a woman between 45 and 60 years old with COVID-19, enrolled during active disease.

The rearrangement links TRBV27 to TRBJ1-5, with 9 nucleotides matching TRBD1. The CDR3 extends over 15 amino acids. The germline gives CDR1 MNHEY, CDR2 SMNVEV (reference sequence). V lost 6 bases, J lost 4 bases, and 7 bases stayed unmatched. CDR3 residues: CASSQRQGENQPQHF. CDR3 nucleotide sequence: TGTGCCAGCAGCCAGAGACAGGGGGAGAATCAGCCCCAGCATTTT.

The rearrangement links TRBV28 to TRBJ2-1; possibly TRBD1 for D (7 bases). Looked up from germline, CDR1 is MDHEN and CDR2 is SYDVKM. Deletions cut 2 bases from V and 13 bases from J, with 12 bases between. The CDR3 covers 12 residues. The CDR3, as DNA: TGTGCCAGCAGTTTAGGGGGGACAGTTCAGTTCTTC. It translates to CASSLGGTVQFF.

The genes are TRBV5-1 and TRBJ1-3; no definite D call. The germline V gene encodes CDR1 SGHRS and CDR2 YFSETQ. The germline V and J ends were trimmed by 4 bases and 4 bases, with 21 bases remaining between them. The CDR3 spans 17 residues. CDR3 region: CASSPKGRSLRGNTIYF. CDR3 DNA: TGCGCCAGCAGCCCCAAAGGGAGGAGCCTGCGGGGAAACACCATATATTTT.

V and J are TRBV19 and TRBJ2-1, with D perhaps matching TRBD1 (6 bases). The germline V gene has CDR1 LNHDA and CDR2 SQIVND (reference sequence). V was cut by 4 bases and J by 0 bases, with 22 bases left in between. The CDR3 spans 19 residues. The CDR3 nucleotides are TGTGCCAGTAGTACGGGAAGCCACAGGGTGAGGAGCTCCTACAATGAGCAGTTCTTC. Translating gives CASSTGSHRVRSSYNEQFF.

V and J are TRBV28 and TRBJ1-3; D gene unclear. The germline V gene encodes CDR1 MDHEN and CDR2 SYDVKM. The length of the CDR3 is 15 residues. Trimming cost V 8 bases and J 0 bases, with 14 bases left between them. The CDR3 spells CASGPGGLSGNTIYF. The CDR3 nucleotides are TGTGCCAGCGGTCCGGGAGGTCTCTCTGGAAACACCATATATTTT.

V is TRBV7-6 and J is TRBJ2-1; 9 positions agree with TRBD2. Germline CDR1 and CDR2: SGHVS and FNYEAQ. The CDR3 loop spans 15 amino acids. The V and J ends lost 1 base and 6 bases, in that order; junction bases with no gene match: 4. The CDR3 sequence: CASSLDTAGGNEQFF. CDR3 coding DNA: TGTGCCAGCAGCTTAGATACAGCGGGGGGCAATGAGCAGTTCTTC.

J is TRBJ2-7 and V is TRBV11-3; 9 nucleotides match TRBD2. The trim removed 5 bases at V and 1 base at J, leaving 9 bases unmatched. Per the germline V gene, CDR1 is SGHNT and CDR2 is YENEEA. This CDR3 has 16 amino acids. The DNA for the CDR3 is TGTGCCAGCAGCCCTTTAGCGGGGGAGGGATCCTACGAGCAGTACTTC. It is translated as CASSPLAGEGSYEQYF.

The chain has TRBV18 and TRBJ2-1, with a possible D match to TRBD1 (6 bases). The CDR3 spans 15 residues. The V and J ends lost 2 bases and 4 bases respectively, with 12 bases between them. Germline values: CDR1 KGHSH, CDR2 LQKENI. In DNA form, the CDR3 reads TGTGCCAGCTCACCAATGGACAGTCGTTACAATGAGCAGTTCTTC. It yields the protein CASSPMDSRYNEQFF.

The rearrangement uses TRBV27 and TRBJ2-1; tentatively, D is TRBD1 (8 bases). CDR1 and CDR2 (germline): MNHEY, SMNVEV (reference sequence). The V and J ends lost 4 bases and 10 bases respectively, with 17 bases between them. The CDR3 runs to 14 residues. As DNA, the CDR3 is TGTGCCAGCAGTTACAGGGGGGGCCGAGAGGAGCAGTTCTTC. Translating it yields CASSYRGGREEQFF.

This CDR3 is CASSLGTGGEQYF. The CDR3 DNA reads as TGTGCCAGCAGCTTGGGGACGGGAGGCGAGCAGTACTTC. V and J are TRBV7-9 and TRBJ2-7, with 7 bases aligning to TRBD2. The CDR3 has 13 amino acids. V shed 3 bases, J shed 6 bases, and the junction held 5 bases outside the gene matches. The germline gives CDR1 SEHNR, CDR2 FQNEAQ (reference sequence).

The V gene is TRBV6-5, the J gene TRBJ1-2; D might be TRBD1 (6 bases). The CDR3 has 14 residues. Between the trimmed V and J ends, which lost 5 bases and 8 bases, there was a span of 18 bases. The germline gives CDR1 MNHEY, CDR2 SVGAGI. The CDR3 reads CASSSTGMEEGYTF. CDR3 nucleotide sequence: TGTGCCAGCAGTAGTACAGGGATGGAAGAGGGCTACACCTTC.

The chain has TRBV6-6 and TRBJ1-4, with 8 bases aligning to TRBD1. Germline V gene lookup returns CDR1 MNHNY and CDR2 SVGAGI (reference sequence). The CDR3 loop spans 13 amino acids. Losses at the gene ends were 6 bases for V and 6 bases for J; bases not matched to a gene: 3. The CDR3 reads CASSGQGYEKLFF. In DNA, the CDR3 is TGTGCCAGCAGCGGACAGGGATATGAAAAACTGTTTTTT.

The chain joins TRBV25-1 to TRBJ2-2, with 7 bases aligning to TRBD2. Per germline, CDR1 MGHDK and CDR2 SYGVNS. This CDR3 has 14 amino acids. Losses at the gene ends were 3 bases for V and 4 bases for J; bases not matched to a gene: 2. The CDR3 DNA reads TGTGCCAGCAGTGACTGGGGGGGCACCGGGGAGCTGTTTTTT. Its protein product is CASSDWGGTGELFF.

The chain uses TRBV3-1 (or the pseudogene TRBV3-2) and TRBJ2-5; D is unclear. CDR3 size: 16 residues. V was cut by 3 bases and J by 2 bases, with 16 bases left in between. The germline CDR1 and CDR2 sequences are LGHDT and YNNKEL (reference sequence). The CDR3, as DNA: TGTGCCAGCAGCCAGAGCACGCGGTTTGGGCAAGAGACCCAGTACTTC. Residues: CASSQSTRFGQETQYF.

This CDR3 reads CASSSGGVSGIQYF. For the CDR3, the DNA is TGTGCCAGCAGTTCGGGGGGGGTTTCTGGCATTCAGTACTTC. The chain recombines TRBV28 with TRBJ2-4; 8 bases align to TRBD2. CDR1 is MDHEN and CDR2 is SYDVKM in the germline V gene. CDR3 size: 14 residues. The trim removed 4 bases at V and 9 bases at J, leaving 8 bases unmatched.

This chain joins TRBV10-2 and TRBJ1-2; D gene uncertain. V shed 10 bases and J shed 6 bases, with 18 bases lying between them. Germline CDR1 is WSHSY and CDR2 is SAAADI. This CDR3 is built from 13 residues. CDR3 region: CATRPTPSDGYTF. The CDR3 coding sequence is TGCGCCACCAGACCCACCCCCTCGGATGGCTACACCTTC.

The CDR3 DNA is TGTGCCACCAGTGACTCCATGGACAGCACCTATGGCTACACCTTC. It encodes CATSDSMDSTYGYTF. The V gene is TRBV24-1, the J gene TRBJ1-2; D may be TRBD1 (6 bases). Germline values: CDR1 KGHDR, CDR2 SFDVKD. V lost 4 bases to trimming and J lost 4 bases, with 15 bases between them. The CDR3 spans 15 residues.

The genes are TRBV6-7 and TRBJ1-3; D gene uncertain. TRBV6-7 is an open reading frame whose function is uncertain. This CDR3 region has 16 residues. V was pared by 0 bases and J by 7 bases, with 16 bases between. The CDR3 DNA reads as TGTGCCAGCAGTTACTCGAGGGTTTGGGCGGGGAACACCATATATTTT. It codes for CASSYSRVWAGNTIYF.

V and J are TRBV6-5 and TRBJ1-3, with D unresolved. Germline values: CDR1 MNHEY, CDR2 SVGAGI. The CDR3 totals 15 residues. V was trimmed by 6 bases and J by 0 bases, leaving 12 bases between them. In DNA form, the CDR3 reads TGTGCCAGCAGGGGCGCCCTCTCCTCTGGAAACACCATATATTTT. Encoded protein: CASRGALSSGNTIYF.

The V call is TRBV10-2, the J call TRBJ2-3; 7 bases align to TRBD2. The ends lost 8 bases at V and 2 bases at J; junction bases unmatched: 10. CDR3 length equals 15 residues. The germline gives CDR1 WSHSY, CDR2 SAAADI. CDR3 DNA sequence: TGCGCCAGCTTTCCGCCTAGCGGTCCCACAGATACGCAGTATTTT. The encoded protein is CASFPPSGPTDTQYF.

The genes are TRBV6-5 and TRBJ1-1; TRBD1 might be the D (6 bases). CDR1 is MNHEY, CDR2 SVGAGI, per germline. This CDR3 comprises 14 residues. The V gene lost 7 bases and the J gene lost 2 bases, with 14 bases spanning the gap. CDR3 amino acids: CASTSDRINTEAFF. The CDR3 nucleotides are TGTGCCAGCACCTCCGACAGGATAAACACTGAAGCTTTCTTT.

The rearrangement links TRBV19 to TRBJ2-7, with 7 bases matching TRBD2. The CDR3 has 14 amino acids. V gave up 7 bases and J gave up 2 bases; unmatched junction bases: 8. Germline V gene data show CDR1 as LNHDA and CDR2 as SQIVND (reference sequence). This CDR3 is CASTPGGEAYEQYF. The CDR3 DNA follows: TGTGCCAGTACCCCTGGGGGGGAGGCCTACGAGCAGTACTTC.

The chain couples TRBV19 to TRBJ2-3; the D is unclear. The CDR3 extends over 13 amino acids. V lost 3 bases to trimming and J lost 3 bases, with 7 bases between them. The germline CDR1 and CDR2 sequences are LNHDA and SQIVND (reference sequence). CDR3 nucleotide sequence: TGTGCCAGTAGTATCGGTGCGACAGATACGCAGTATTTT. Its protein is CASSIGATDTQYF.

The chain uses TRBV6-6 and TRBJ1-3, with TRBD1 identical over 9 bases. From germline, CDR1 is MNHNY and CDR2 SVGAGI (reference sequence). The CDR3 extends over 14 amino acids. V lost 10 bases and J lost 0; bases outside the gene matches: 4. In DNA, the CDR3 is TGTGCCACCGGGACAGGGCACTCTGGAAACACCATATATTTT. Its protein is CATGTGHSGNTIYF.

The rearrangement joins TRBV11-3 to TRBJ2-3, with a tentative D call TRBD1 (6 bases). Germline CDR1 reads SGHNT; CDR2 reads YENEEA. CDR3 length: 13 residues. V dropped 4 bases and J dropped 9 bases, with 14 bases sitting between them. Written as DNA, the CDR3 is TGTGCCAGCAGCTCGCTCGTGGGGGCAACGCAGTATTTT. Protein: CASSSLVGATQYF.

V gene TRBV30 combines with J gene TRBJ2-5, with TRBD1 matching over 7 bases. This CDR3 has 12 amino acids. Trimming cost V 1 base and J 4 bases; bases outside gene matches: 0. Looked up from germline, CDR1 is GTSNPN and CDR2 is SVGIG (reference sequence). The DNA for the CDR3 is TGTGCCTGGAGTGGACAGGGAGAGACCCAGTACTTC. Translation: CAWSGQGETQYF.

This clone has just one count. The genes are TRBV28 and TRBJ2-5; D perhaps matches TRBD2 (6 bases). V dropped 8 bases and J dropped 0 bases, with 16 bases sitting between them. CDR3 length: 15 amino acids. Germline V CDR1 and CDR2: MDHEN, SYDVKM. The CDR3 here is CASRAGGLNQETQYF. The CDR3 DNA reads TGTGCCAGCCGAGCGGGCGGGTTAAACCAAGAGACCCAGTACTTC.

The chain's CDR3 is CASSLAQGRVEAFF. The CDR3 DNA follows: TGTGCCAGCAGCTTAGCACAGGGGAGAGTTGAAGCTTTCTTT. V usage is TRBV11-3 and J usage is TRBJ1-1; TRBD1 matches 7 bases. V was clipped by 1 base and J by 7 bases; unmatched bases: 6. Germline V CDR1 and CDR2: SGHNT, YENEEA. This CDR3 spans 14 amino acids.

CDR3 bases: TGTGCCAGCCGGACAGCGCTTGAAGCTTTCTTT. Its protein is CASRTALEAFF. The genes are TRBV2 and TRBJ1-1; the D gene is possibly TRBD1 (6 bases). V lost 8 bases to trimming and J lost 7 bases, with 11 bases between them. CDR3 size: 11 residues. Germline V lookup: CDR1 SNHLY, CDR2 FYNNEI.

The CDR3 here is CASSVVAGGANVLTF. DNA of the CDR3: TGTGCCAGCAGCGTAGTGGCAGGGGGGGCCAACGTCCTGACTTTC. This chain links TRBV9 with TRBJ2-6; tentatively, D is TRBD1 (5 bases). The CDR3 has 15 residues. V shed 0 bases and J shed 4 bases, with 8 bases lying between them. Germline V lookup: CDR1 SGDLS, CDR2 YYNGEE.